Below, one T cell receptor (beta chain) is given with its context. This record comes from a study of blood T cell repertoires in COVID-19. Turning to the study itself: Both acute and convalescent COVID-19 samples were obtained from the United States, Italy and Spain.

The CDR3 is 13 residues long. V was cut by 3 bases and J by 0 bases, with 7 bases left in between. Germline assignment: CDR1 SGHKS and CDR2 YYEKEE (reference sequence). As originally analysed: From reference gene primer amplification, estimates of nucleated cell counts were derived. TCRdb's copy holds only in-frame clones and misses some; the assay was immunoSEQ multiplex PCR. For V, J and clone size, that table is used; D and trimming come from the DNA. The sample lists about 240,000 clones, roughly four fifths occurring once. The sample taken for sequencing was peripheral blood. The chain joins TRBV5-5 to TRBJ2-7; no firm D call. The TCR was taken from a man aged 30 to 45 who had recovered from COVID-19. Here the CDR3 reads CASSSRNSYEQYF. For the CDR3, the DNA is TGTGCCAGCAGCTCCAGAAACTCCTACGAGCAGTACTTC.